These 3 T cell receptor beta chains originate from one sample sequenced in a study of blood T cell repertoires in COVID-19. The data were produced by immunoSEQ multiplex PCR, yet TCRdb's version contains in-frame clones alone and is incomplete. The data hold roughly 300,000 clones, with around 85% observed a single time. Sample: PBMCs or T cells enriched from blood (not recorded which). All receptors come from a woman aged 40 to 50 with acute COVID-19.

The rearrangement links TRBV2 to TRBJ1-1; no definite D call. Trimming took 8 bases from V and 0 from J, leaving 10 bases between them. The CDR3 loop spans 13 amino acids. In germline, CDR1 is SNHLY, CDR2 FYNNEI. CDR3 residues: CASSQIMNTEAFF. The CDR3 DNA reads as TGTGCCAGCTCTCAGATTATGAACACTGAAGCTTTCTTT.

This clone was observed once. In DNA form, the CDR3 reads TGTGCCAGCACCCCTGAGGGGGAAGGAACCGGGGAGCTGTTTTTT. It specifies CASTPEGEGTGELFF. The chain combines TRBV7-6 with TRBJ2-2, with a possible D match to TRBD1 (6 bases). Trimming left V 7 bases short and J 5 bases short, with 17 bases between. The CDR3 sequence is 15 residues long. Germline-derived CDR1 and CDR2 are SGHVS and FNYEAQ.

The chain couples TRBV9 to TRBJ1-2; D gene unclear. The CDR3 has 15 residues. CDR1 is SGDLS, CDR2 YYNGEE, per germline. V was trimmed by 0 bases and J by 1 base, leaving 10 bases between them. The CDR3 nucleotides read TGTGCCAGCAGCGTAGACCTAACTAATAACTATGGCTACACCTTC. The encoded protein is CASSVDLTNNYGYTF. Full variable domain (remainder filled in from reference TRBV9 and TRBJ1-2): DSGVTQTPKHLITATGQRVTLRCSPRSGDLSVYWYQQSLDQGLQFLIQYYNGEERAKGNILERFSAQQFPDLHSELNLSSLELGDSALYFCASSVDLTNNYGYTFGSGTRLTVV.